These 2 T cell receptor beta chains were sequenced from one sample in a study of OX40 agonist ivuxolimab in advanced cancers. This table comes from immunoSEQ multiplex PCR, and its TCRdb copy is limited to in-frame clones, with some not included. The data contain under 100,000 clones, approximately 91% of them singletons. The specimen was CD4+ or CD8+ T cells sorted from blood, collected in a trial of the OX40 agonist ivuxolimab. These receptors originate from an adult with an advanced solid tumor such as melanoma, head and neck, liver or kidney cancer.

The chain uses TRBV19 and TRBJ2-1, with 9 bases fitting TRBD2. The germline V gene encodes CDR1 LNHDA and CDR2 SQIVND (reference sequence). CDR3 length: 15 residues. The V segment lost 1 base and the J segment 6 bases; nucleotides outside the gene matches: 4. The CDR3 coding sequence is TGTGCCAGTAGTATAGTAGCGGGAGCGGGCAATGAGCAGTTCTTC. Residues: CASSIVAGAGNEQFF. The full variable domain, its missing parts supplied by reference TRBV19 and TRBJ2-1, is DGGITQSPKYLFRKEGQNVTLSCEQNLNHDAMYWYRQDPGQGLRLIYYSQIVNDFQKGDIAEGYSVSREKKESFPLTVTSAQKNPTAFYLCASSIVAGAGNEQFFGPGTRLTVL.

This rearrangement joins TRBV18 to TRBJ2-3, with TRBD2 matching 8 bases. Germline CDR1 KGHSH, CDR2 LQKENI. With V trimmed by 3 bases and J by 6 bases, 14 bases remained unmatched. This CDR3 is built from 17 residues. The CDR3: CASSPSGGRGEWDTQYF. Here the CDR3 DNA reads TGTGCCAGCTCACCGTCGGGAGGGCGGGGCGAATGGGATACGCAGTATTTT. The whole variable domain, filled in from reference TRBV18 and TRBJ2-3, reads NAGVMQNPRHLVRRRGQEARLRCSPMKGHSHVYWYRQLPEEGLKFMVYLQKENIIDESGMPKERFSAEFPKEGPSILRIQQVVRGDSAAYFCASSPSGGRGEWDTQYFGPGTRLTVL.